The rows below give T cell receptor beta chains drawn from one sample of a study of blood T cell repertoires in COVID-19. Libraries were prepared by immunoSEQ multiplex PCR; TCRdb keeps only in-frame clonotypes and omits some of them. The profile shows 150,000 to 200,000 clones, around four fifths of them singletons. The sample was peripheral blood. The receptor set was obtained from a woman aged 25 to 39 with acute or convalescent COVID-19. CDR3s include the opening cysteine and the closing phenylalanine or tryptophan. A D gene is named only where the DNA matches it firmly. Expanded clones are given a class, and other clones once, few, many or no size at all.

cdr3_nt cdr3_aa v_call clone_size j_call d_call
TGTGCCAGCAGTTTCAGACAGAAGAATGAAAAACTGTTTTTT CASSFRQKNEKLFF TRBV27 . TRBJ1-4 .
TGTGCCAGCAGCCCCCGGGACAGATTTTACGAGCAGTACTTC CASSPRDRFYEQYF TRBV13 . TRBJ2-7 TRBD1
TGTGCCATCAGTCCAGGACTGGGAGCCGGAGGGGATACGCAGTATTTT CAISPGLGAGGDTQYF TRBV10-3 . TRBJ2-3 .
TGTGCCACCAGTGATTTGCGGGAGGGGACTGGAGAGACCCAGTACTTC CATSDLREGTGETQYF TRBV24-1 . TRBJ2-5 TRBD2
TGTGCCAGCAGCTCGACAGGGCTTGACTTCTCTGGGGCCAACGTCCTGACTTTC CASSSTGLDFSGANVLTF TRBV7-8 . TRBJ2-6 TRBD1
TGTGCCAGCAGGGGGGCGGGACAGGGGGCCTTTGGCTACACCTTC CASRGAGQGAFGYTF TRBV27 once TRBJ1-2 TRBD1
TGCGCCAGCAGCCACGGACAGTTACCTAACTATGGCTACACCTTC CASSHGQLPNYGYTF TRBV4-1 . TRBJ1-2 .
TGTGCCAGCAGTAAAACAGGGTTGAGCAATCAGCCCCAGCATTTT CASSKTGLSNQPQHF TRBV6-5 . TRBJ1-5 .
TGTGCCAGCAGCCAAGTGCAGGGTGGGTACGAGCAGTACTTC CASSQVQGGYEQYF TRBV4-2 . TRBJ2-7 .
TGTGCCAGCAGCCTGACTAGCGGGCAAAACTCCTACGAGCAGTACTTC CASSLTSGQNSYEQYF TRBV7-2 . TRBJ2-7 TRBD2
TGTGCCAGCAGCTTAAGTTCGTTTGGACAGGGTCGGCCCCGCCGTGAAGCTTTCTTT CASSLSSFGQGRPRREAFF TRBV11-2 . TRBJ1-1 TRBD1
TGTGCCAGCAGTTTTTCGGGGGGGAGGCTCGAGCAGTACTTC CASSFSGGRLEQYF TRBV28 few TRBJ2-7 TRBD2
TGTGCCAGCAGCTTCGGAGACAGGGGGGTCTATGGCTACACCTTC CASSFGDRGVYGYTF TRBV5-4 . TRBJ1-2 TRBD1
TGTGCCAGTACAGAGGGCTCCTATGGCTACACCTTC CASTEGSYGYTF TRBV19 . TRBJ1-2 .
TGTGCCAGCACTCCGGCAGGGTCTAATGAAAAACTGTTTTTT CASTPAGSNEKLFF TRBV6-5 . TRBJ1-4 .